Shown below are 5 T cell receptor beta chains from a single sample sequenced in a study of OX40 agonist ivuxolimab in advanced cancers. Sequencing used immunoSEQ multiplex PCR; TCRdb keeps in-frame clones, though not all of them. The sample has 65,000 to 90,000 clones; 86% are singletons. The sequences come from CD4+ or CD8+ T cells sorted from blood, collected in a trial of the OX40 agonist ivuxolimab. Receptor source: an adult with an advanced solid tumor such as melanoma, head and neck, liver or kidney cancer.

The chain recombines TRBV7-9 with TRBJ2-3; possibly TRBD1 or TRBD2 for D (5 bases each). The ends were cut back, 5 bases at V and 4 bases at J, with 22 bases in the middle. CDR3 length: 17 amino acids. The V gene's germline CDR1 is SEHNR and CDR2 FQNEAQ (reference sequence). CDR3 sequence: CASSLGRGRLRPDTQYF. The CDR3 region has the DNA TGTGCCAGCAGCCTCGGACGGGGCAGGTTACGACCAGATACGCAGTATTTT.

The sample holds a few counts of this clone. This chain links TRBV6-5 with TRBJ1-5, with D hard to call. CDR3 size: 16 residues. CDR1 is MNHEY and CDR2 is SVGAGI in the germline V gene. Trimming cost V 2 bases and J 2 bases, with 13 bases left between them. In nucleotides, the CDR3 is TGTGCCAGCAGTTACAACATCCCGCTAGGCAATCAGCCCCAGCATTTT. It specifies CASSYNIPLGNQPQHF.

This clone was seen once. V usage is TRBV6-6 and J usage is TRBJ2-5; either TRBD1 or TRBD2 may fit D (5 bases each). The CDR3 covers 13 residues. The germline V and J ends were trimmed by 8 bases and 5 bases, with 15 bases remaining between them. CDR1 MNHNY and CDR2 SVGAGI come from the germline V gene (reference sequence). The CDR3 loop is CASEGVGAETQYF. CDR3 DNA: TGTGCCAGCGAGGGCGTAGGGGCGGAGACCCAGTACTTC.

The chain carries TRBV28 and TRBJ1-2; D remains ambiguous. The CDR3 has 15 amino acids. V lost 6 bases, J lost 4 bases, and 18 bases lay in between. Germline V lookup: CDR1 MDHEN, CDR2 SYDVKM. This CDR3 is CASRLDKWMGYGYTF. The CDR3, as DNA: TGTGCCAGCAGACTCGACAAGTGGATGGGCTATGGCTACACCTTC.

This chain uses TRBV30 with TRBJ1-2; D possibly corresponds to TRBD1 (5 bases). Germline CDR1 and CDR2: GTSNPN and SVGIG (reference sequence). The CDR3 runs 14 residues. V lost 2 bases and J 0 bases, leaving 10 bases between the germline ends. CDR3 nucleotides: TGTGCCTGGAGTCGTATGACAGCTAACTATGGCTACACCTTC. Amino acids: CAWSRMTANYGYTF. Looking up the rest from reference TRBV30 and TRBJ1-2 gives the full variable domain: SQTIHQWPATLVQPVGSPLSLECTVEGTSNPNLYWYRQAAGRGLQLLFYSVGIGQISSEVPQNLSASRPQDRQFILSSKKLLLSDSGFYLCAWSRMTANYGYTFGSGTRLTVV.